The rows below give T cell receptor beta chains drawn from one sample of a study of blood T cell repertoires in COVID-19. Sequenced by immunoSEQ multiplex PCR; TCRdb stores in-frame clones only, minus some. The repertoire holds roughly 86,000 clones, with about 86% as singletons. Material for sequencing was peripheral blood. The receptors derive from a man aged 60 to 69 with acute or convalescent COVID-19. Each CDR3 is given with its conserved first and last residue. A D gene is named only where the DNA matches it firmly. Some rows have no size entry. The others give once, few or many, or a class for an expanded clone.

V gene	clone size	D gene	J gene	CDR3 protein	CDR3 DNA
TRBV4-1	-	-	TRBJ1-4	CASSQGPFPLFF	TGCGCCAGCAGCCAAGGTCCCTTTCCACTGTTTTTT
TRBV12-3/TRBV12-4	-	TRBD1	TRBJ1-1	CASSAGGTEAFF	TGTGCCAGCAGCGCAGGGGGCACTGAAGCTTTCTTT
TRBV27	-	-	TRBJ1-1	CASSPLWGGTEAFF	TGTGCCAGCAGTCCCTTATGGGGGGGCACTGAAGCTTTCTTT
TRBV6-5	-	-	TRBJ1-5	CASSTDRDQPQHF	TGTGCCAGCAGTACGGACAGAGATCAGCCCCAGCATTTT
TRBV19	-	-	TRBJ1-5	CASSLPGGSNQPQHF	TGTGCCAGTAGCCTACCGGGGGGAAGCAATCAGCCCCAGCATTTT
TRBV28	-	TRBD1	TRBJ1-1	CASSLLRRGFGTEAFF	TGTGCCAGCAGTTTACTCCGCAGGGGGTTTGGCACTGAAGCTTTCTTT
TRBV27	-	-	TRBJ2-3	CASSKSSRRELTDTQYF	TGTGCCAGCAGTAAATCATCGAGACGGGAACTCACAGATACGCAGTATTTT
TRBV5-1	-	TRBD1	TRBJ1-3	CASSVGTVSGNTIYF	TGCGCCAGCAGCGTCGGGACAGTCTCTGGAAACACCATATATTTT
TRBV6-1	-	-	TRBJ1-1	CASSERENLEAFF	TGTGCCAGCAGTGAGAGGGAGAACCTTGAAGCTTTCTTT
TRBV7-2	-	TRBD1	TRBJ1-2	CASSLRGQGEFYGYTF	TGTGCCAGCAGCTTAAGGGGACAGGGGGAATTCTATGGCTACACCTTC
TRBV5-6	-	-	TRBJ1-2	CASSSVVEQGSSNYGYTF	TGTGCCAGCAGCTCCGTGGTGGAGCAGGGGTCATCTAACTATGGCTACACCTTC
TRBV7-2	-	TRBD1	TRBJ2-5	CASSPRTGGRETQYF	TGTGCCAGCAGCCCCCGGACAGGGGGGAGGGAGACCCAGTACTTC
TRBV5-1	-	-	TRBJ1-1	CASSFGGAAEAFF	TGCGCCAGCAGCTTCGGGGGGGCCGCTGAAGCTTTCTTT
TRBV30	once	-	TRBJ1-2	CACSLGQGGYTF	TGTGCCTGTTCCTTAGGCCAGGGGGGCTACACCTTC
TRBV3-1/TRBV3-2	few	-	TRBJ1-2	CASSPPGSYGYTF	TGTGCCAGCAGCCCCCCAGGTTCCTATGGCTACACCTTC
TRBV19	-	TRBD1	TRBJ1-4	CASSARGESVEKLFF	TGTGCCAGTAGTGCCAGGGGGGAGTCGGTTGAAAAACTGTTTTTT
TRBV5-6	-	-	TRBJ2-1	CASGRNNYNEQFF	TGTGCCAGCGGGAGGAACAACTACAATGAGCAGTTCTTC
TRBV5-1	-	TRBD1	TRBJ1-1	CASSSGQGRLDTEAFF	TGCGCCAGCAGCTCGGGACAGGGTAGATTGGACACTGAAGCTTTCTTT
TRBV29-1	once	TRBD1	TRBJ1-2	CSVVKGQGNGYTF	TGCAGCGTTGTCAAGGGACAGGGTAATGGCTACACCTTC
TRBV12-3/TRBV12-4	-	TRBD1	TRBJ1-3	CASILQGHTIYF	TGTGCCAGCATCCTACAGGGGCACACCATATATTTT
TRBV21-1	-	-	TRBJ2-5	CASSHRLAGALPLPAGETQYF	TGTGCCAGCAGCCACCGACTAGCGGGGGCCCTCCCTTTACCCGCAGGGGAGACCCAGTACTTC
TRBV6-5	-	TRBD1	TRBJ1-2	CASSYDRGEGYGYTF	TGTGCCAGCAGTTACGACAGGGGGGAGGGCTATGGCTACACCTTC
TRBV7-9	-	-	TRBJ2-7	CASSLTGYEQYF	TGTGCCAGCAGCTTAACGGGGTACGAGCAGTACTTC
TRBV5-6	-	-	TRBJ1-5	CASSSGQPNQPQHF	TGTGCCAGCAGCTCCGGACAGCCTAATCAGCCCCAGCATTTT
TRBV10-3	-	-	TRBJ2-7	CAISELQGNEQYF	TGTGCCATCAGTGAGCTTCAGGGGAACGAGCAGTACTTC
TRBV19	-	-	TRBJ2-2	CASMGAEFVTATGELFF	TGTGCCAGTATGGGGGCGGAATTTGTTACGGCGACCGGGGAGCTGTTTTTT
TRBV5-8	-	-	TRBJ1-2	CASSLAGFNYGYTF	TGTGCCAGCAGCTTGGCAGGGTTTAACTATGGCTACACCTTC
TRBV6-5	-	-	TRBJ1-5	CASSYGASNQPQHF	TGTGCCAGCAGTTACGGAGCTAGCAATCAGCCCCAGCATTTT
TRBV30	-	-	TRBJ2-1	CAWRYRVHNEQFF	TGTGCCTGGAGATACAGGGTCCACAATGAGCAGTTCTTC
TRBV12-3/TRBV12-4	-	-	TRBJ1-2	CASSLDGPTGYTF	TGTGCCAGCAGTTTGGATGGGCCTACAGGCTACACCTTC
TRBV12-3/TRBV12-4	-	-	TRBJ1-2	CASSFVGAGGYTF	TGTGCCAGCAGTTTTGTAGGGGCCGGTGGCTACACCTTC
TRBV10-2	-	-	TRBJ1-5	CASSEEGSAQHF	TGCGCCAGCAGTGAGGAGGGATCAGCCCAGCATTTT
TRBV2	-	-	TRBJ1-3	CASSETDGNTIYF	TGTGCCAGCAGTGAGACAGATGGAAACACCATATATTTT
TRBV30	-	TRBD1	TRBJ1-5	CARNHLGQGWNQPQHF	TGTGCCAGAAATCACCTCGGACAGGGCTGGAATCAGCCCCAGCATTTT
TRBV11-2	-	TRBD1	TRBJ1-1	CASSLWDRHTEAFF	TGTGCCAGCAGCTTATGGGACAGGCACACTGAAGCTTTCTTT
TRBV19	-	-	TRBJ2-1	CASSIARRGGEVFF	TGTGCCAGTAGTATCGCGCGGAGGGGCGGGGAGGTGTTCTTC
TRBV5-8	-	TRBD1	TRBJ2-7	CASSLTGGEYEQYF	TGTGCCAGCAGCTTGACAGGGGGTGAATACGAGCAGTACTTC
TRBV6-6	once	-	TRBJ1-1	CASRGGNTEAFF	TGTGCCAGTCGCGGGGGGAACACTGAGGCTTTCTTT
TRBV3-1/TRBV3-2	few	TRBD1	TRBJ1-5	CASSPGQGNQPQHF	TGTGCCAGCAGCCCGGGACAGGGCAATCAGCCCCAGCATTTT